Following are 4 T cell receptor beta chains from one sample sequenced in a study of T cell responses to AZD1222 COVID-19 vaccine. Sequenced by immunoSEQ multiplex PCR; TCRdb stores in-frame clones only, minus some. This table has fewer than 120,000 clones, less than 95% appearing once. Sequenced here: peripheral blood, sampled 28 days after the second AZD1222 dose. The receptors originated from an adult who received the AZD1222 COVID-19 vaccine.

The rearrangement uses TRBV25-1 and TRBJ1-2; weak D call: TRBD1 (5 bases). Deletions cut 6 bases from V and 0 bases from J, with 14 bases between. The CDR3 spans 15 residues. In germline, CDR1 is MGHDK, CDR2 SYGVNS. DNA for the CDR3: TGTGCCAGCAGCGAGGGGCCGCCAGCTAACTATGGCTACACCTTC. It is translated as CASSEGPPANYGYTF.

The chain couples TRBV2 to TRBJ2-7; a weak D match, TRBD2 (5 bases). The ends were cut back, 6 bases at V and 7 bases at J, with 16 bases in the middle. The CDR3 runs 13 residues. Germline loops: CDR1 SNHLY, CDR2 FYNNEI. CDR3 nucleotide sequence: TGTGCCAGCAGGCCCTCTGCATCGGGGGAGCAGTACTTC. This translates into CASRPSASGEQYF.

The CDR3 DNA follows: TGTGCCTACCGCAATGAACCATGGGCTAGCGGCCACAATGAGCAGTTCTTC. Amino acids: CAYRNEPWASGHNEQFF. V is TRBV30 and J is TRBJ2-1; 7 nucleotides agree with TRBD2. Trimming took 7 bases from V and 5 from J; bases not matched to a gene: 20. Germline CDR1 reads GTSNPN; CDR2 reads SVGIG (reference sequence). CDR3 length: 17 residues.

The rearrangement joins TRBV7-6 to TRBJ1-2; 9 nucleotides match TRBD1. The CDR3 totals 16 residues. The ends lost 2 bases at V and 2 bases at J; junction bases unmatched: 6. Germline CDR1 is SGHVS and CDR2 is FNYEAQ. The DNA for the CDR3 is TGTGCCAGCAGCTTAAACAGGGGGCCACTAAACTATGGCTACACCTTC. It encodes CASSLNRGPLNYGYTF. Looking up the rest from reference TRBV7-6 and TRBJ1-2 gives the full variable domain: GAGVSQSPRYKVTKRGQDVALRCDPISGHVSLYWYRQALGQGPEFLTYFNYEAQQDKSGLPNDRFSAERPEGSISTLTIQRTEQRDSAMYRCASSLNRGPLNYGYTFGSGTRLTVV.